This entry describes one T cell receptor beta chain. This specimen belongs to a study of T cells in Graves' hyperthyroidism and ophthalmopathy. The TCR beta CDR3 regions underwent amplification using RNA transcripts as the source. The study used the HTBI primer set for a first-round RT-PCR of the TCR CDR3. TCRdb fed the multiplex PCR reads into MiXCR, producing one record per CDR3 protein. The data contain 450,000 to 700,000 distinct CDR3 sequences, just over 45% of them singletons. The CDR3 runs to 13 residues. V lost 6 bases, J lost 5 bases, and 16 bases lay in between. Germline V gene sequence: CDR1 DFQATT, CDR2 SNEGSKA (reference sequence).

This receptor was taken from an adult woman with Graves' disease, either hyperthyroidism or ophthalmopathy (not recorded which). The V and J genes are TRBV20-1 and TRBJ1-1, with D hard to call. The sequenced material came from peripheral blood or thyroid tissue (not recorded which). In nucleotides, the CDR3 is TGCAGTGCGCTCGTGGTGGGATCGACTGAAGCTTTCTTT. This gives the protein CSALVVGSTEAFF.